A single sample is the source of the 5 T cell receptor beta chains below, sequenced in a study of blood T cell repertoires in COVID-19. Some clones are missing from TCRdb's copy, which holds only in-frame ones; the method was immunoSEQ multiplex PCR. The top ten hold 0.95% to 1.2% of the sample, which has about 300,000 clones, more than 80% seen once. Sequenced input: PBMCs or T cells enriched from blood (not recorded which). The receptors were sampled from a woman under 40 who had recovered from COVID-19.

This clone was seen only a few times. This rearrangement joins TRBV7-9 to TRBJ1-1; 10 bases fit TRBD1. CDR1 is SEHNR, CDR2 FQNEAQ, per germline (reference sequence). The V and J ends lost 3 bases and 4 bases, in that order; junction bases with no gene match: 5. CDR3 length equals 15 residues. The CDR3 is CASSLTGGAGTEAFF. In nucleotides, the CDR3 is TGTGCCAGCAGCTTGACAGGGGGCGCGGGCACTGAAGCTTTCTTT. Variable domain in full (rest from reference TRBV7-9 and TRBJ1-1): DTGVSQNPRHKITKRGQNVTFRCDPISEHNRLYWYRQTLGQGPEFLTYFQNEAQLEKSRLLSDRFSAERPKGSFSTLEIQRTEQGDSAMYLCASSLTGGAGTEAFFGQGTRLTVV.

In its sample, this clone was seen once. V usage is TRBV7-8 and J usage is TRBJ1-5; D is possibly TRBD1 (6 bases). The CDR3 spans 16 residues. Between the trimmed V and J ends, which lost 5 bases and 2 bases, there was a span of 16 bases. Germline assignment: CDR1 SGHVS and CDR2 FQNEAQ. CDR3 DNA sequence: TGTGCCAGCAGCCCACCCTCAGGGGCAGGCAATCAGCCCCAGCATTTT. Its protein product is CASSPPSGAGNQPQHF.

In DNA form, the CDR3 reads TGCAGTGCTAGTATTCTGGACAGGGTCGAGGTTGAGCAGTTCTTC. It yields the protein CSASILDRVEVEQFF. This chain links TRBV20-1 with TRBJ2-1; 8 bases fit TRBD1. The CDR3 is 15 residues long. Germline CDR1 is DFQATT and CDR2 is SNEGSKA (reference sequence). V dropped 3 bases and J dropped 9; count of bases not matched to a gene: 13.

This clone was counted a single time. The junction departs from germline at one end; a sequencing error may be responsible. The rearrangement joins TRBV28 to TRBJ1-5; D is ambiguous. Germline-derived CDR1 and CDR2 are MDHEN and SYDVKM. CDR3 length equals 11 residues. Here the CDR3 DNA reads TGTGCCAGCAGTTCAGGAATTAAAGGTCGTTTT. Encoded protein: CASSSGIKGRF.

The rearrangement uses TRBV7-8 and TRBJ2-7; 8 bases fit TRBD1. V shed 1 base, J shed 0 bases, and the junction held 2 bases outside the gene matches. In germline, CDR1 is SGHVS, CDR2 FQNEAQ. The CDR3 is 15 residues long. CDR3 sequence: CASSLGDRSSYEQYF. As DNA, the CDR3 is TGTGCCAGCAGCTTAGGGGACAGGAGCTCCTACGAGCAGTACTTC. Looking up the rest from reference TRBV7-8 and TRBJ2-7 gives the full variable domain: GAGVSQSPRYKVAKRGQDVALRCDPISGHVSLFWYQQALGQGPEFLTYFQNEAQLDKSGLPSDRFFAERPEGSVSTLKIQRTQQEDSAVYLCASSLGDRSSYEQYFGPGTRLTVT.